These 10 T cell receptor beta chains share one sample of origin, sequenced in a study of cytomegalovirus exposure and HLA in healthy donors. The table came from immunoSEQ multiplex PCR; TCRdb's copy has only in-frame clones and leaves some out. The sample includes some 340,000 clones, roughly 87% seen only once; the top ten take over 1%. The source material was PBMCs. These receptors originate from a woman aged 25-40 years in good health and CMV-seropositive.

The chain uses TRBV7-6 and TRBJ1-4; D remains unclear. V was cut by 3 bases and J by 8 bases, with 10 bases left in between. The CDR3 extends over 13 amino acids. Germline loops: CDR1 SGHVS, CDR2 FNYEAQ. The CDR3: CASSFGPTEKLFF. DNA for the CDR3: TGTGCCAGCAGCTTCGGACCAACAGAAAAACTGTTTTTT.

This clone was recorded only once. V usage is TRBV9 and J usage is TRBJ1-4; D is undetermined. The CDR3 covers 16 residues. V lost 3 bases and J 0 bases, leaving 12 bases between the germline ends. In germline, CDR1 is SGDLS, CDR2 YYNGEE. The CDR3 DNA follows: TGTGCCAGCAGCGCGGGGAATGAAGCAACTAATGAAAAACTGTTTTTT. Translated: CASSAGNEATNEKLFF.

The rearrangement uses TRBV27 and TRBJ2-5; the match to TRBD2 covers 7 bases. Germline CDR1 reads MNHEY; CDR2 reads SMNVEV (reference sequence). The CDR3 is 13 residues long. Trimming removed 8 bases from V and 6 bases from J; junction bases left unmatched: 9. Here the CDR3 reads CASQRDGDKTQYF. The DNA of the CDR3 is TGTGCCAGCCAGCGGGACGGCGATAAGACCCAGTACTTC.

The V gene is TRBV7-9, the J gene TRBJ2-7, with 9 bases aligning to TRBD1. This CDR3 is built from 15 residues. CDR1 and CDR2 (germline): SEHNR, FQNEAQ (reference sequence). V was clipped by 4 bases and J by 2 bases; unmatched bases: 6. The chain's CDR3 is CASSYPTGGPYEQYF. The CDR3 DNA reads TGTGCCAGCAGCTACCCGACAGGGGGACCCTACGAGCAGTACTTC.

The rearrangement links TRBV4-3 to TRBJ2-3; TRBD2 aligns across 9 bases. This CDR3 comprises 16 residues. Germline V gives CDR1 LGHNA, CDR2 YSLEER. V dropped 0 bases and J dropped 4; count of bases not matched to a gene: 5. The CDR3 DNA is TGCGCCAGCAGCCAAGATCGCGGGGGGGCCCCAGATACGCAGTATTTT. Amino acid sequence: CASSQDRGGAPDTQYF.

This chain links TRBV28 with TRBJ2-7; D is ambiguous. CDR1 is MDHEN, CDR2 SYDVKM, per germline. V lost 3 bases to trimming and J lost 4 bases, with 10 bases between them. This CDR3 spans 13 amino acids. The CDR3 bases are TGTGCCAGCAGTTTTATCGGGCAGTACGAGCAGTACTTC. Its translation is CASSFIGQYEQYF.

The chain employs TRBV27 and TRBJ2-1; 7 positions match TRBD2. The CDR3 sequence is 15 residues long. The germline gives CDR1 MNHEY, CDR2 SMNVEV (reference sequence). Unmatched junction bases numbered 8, after V lost 8 bases and J lost 1 base. The CDR3 spells CASGLSGASYNEQFF. In nucleotides, the CDR3 is TGTGCCAGCGGGCTCAGCGGGGCTTCCTACAATGAGCAGTTCTTC.

The chain carries TRBV4-1 and TRBJ2-2; D unclear. V was cut by 2 bases and J by 5 bases, with 12 bases left in between. There are 15 residues in the CDR3. Germline V gene lookup returns CDR1 MGHRA and CDR2 YSYEKL. CDR3 nucleotide sequence: TGCGCCAGCAGCCAATTACAGATAAGGACCGGGGAGCTGTTTTTT. Its translation: CASSQLQIRTGELFF.

This clone was recorded only once. V and J are TRBV7-2 and TRBJ2-6; 7 bases agree with TRBD2. V was clipped by 5 bases and J by 2 bases; unmatched bases: 12. The CDR3 contains 18 residues. CDR1 SGHTA and CDR2 FQGNSA come from the germline V gene. This CDR3 is CASSLRGGVRPGANVLTF. In DNA, the CDR3 is TGTGCCAGCAGCCTAAGGGGAGGGGTCCGGCCTGGGGCCAACGTCCTGACTTTC. Full variable domain (rest looked up from reference TRBV7-2 and TRBJ2-6): GAGVSQSPSNKVTEKGKDVELRCDPISGHTALYWYRQSLGQGLEFLIYFQGNSAPDKSGLPSDRFSAERTGGSVSTLTIQRTQQEDSAVYLCASSLRGGVRPGANVLTFGAGSRLTVL.

The chain employs TRBV7-6 and TRBJ2-7, with 10 bases lining up with TRBD1. J gave up 2 bases and V 2 bases, and 3 bases lay outside the gene matches. The germline CDR1 and CDR2 sequences are SGHVS and FNYEAQ. The CDR3 is 15 residues long. The CDR3 DNA follows: TGTGCCAGCAGCTTACCGGGACAGGGGACCTACGAGCAGTACTTC. Translation: CASSLPGQGTYEQYF. Together with reference TRBV7-6 and TRBJ2-7, the CDR3 gives the full variable domain: GAGVSQSPRYKVTKRGQDVALRCDPISGHVSLYWYRQALGQGPEFLTYFNYEAQQDKSGLPNDRFSAERPEGSISTLTIQRTEQRDSAMYRCASSLPGQGTYEQYFGPGTRLTVT.